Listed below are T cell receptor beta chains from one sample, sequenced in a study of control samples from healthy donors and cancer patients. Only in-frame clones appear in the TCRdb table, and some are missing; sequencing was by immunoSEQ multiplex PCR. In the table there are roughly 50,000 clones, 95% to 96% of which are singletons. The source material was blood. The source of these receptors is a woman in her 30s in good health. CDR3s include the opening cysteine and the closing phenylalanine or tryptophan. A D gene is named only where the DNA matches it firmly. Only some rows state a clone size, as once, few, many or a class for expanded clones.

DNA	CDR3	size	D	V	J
TGTGCCAGCAGCTTCTCTAGCGCCACAGATACGCAGTATTTT	CASSFSSATDTQYF	-	-	TRBV7-3	TRBJ2-3
TGTGCCAGCGGCCTAAACTACCCGGGGTCGGTCTACGAGCAGTACTTC	CASGLNYPGSVYEQYF	-	-	TRBV11-2	TRBJ2-7
TGTGCCAGTAGTATCGGTGACCTTAGAGTGGAGACCCAGTACTTC	CASSIGDLRVETQYF	-	-	TRBV19	TRBJ2-5
TGTGCCAGCAGTTTCTCCTACGAGCAGTACTTC	CASSFSYEQYF	-	-	TRBV28	TRBJ2-7
TGTGCCACCAGCAGAGTCTCCGTCGGACCCCAAGGGACCCAGTACTTC	CATSRVSVGPQGTQYF	-	-	TRBV15	TRBJ2-5
TGTGCCAGCAGCGACTTAGCGGGAGGGCGCGAGCAGTACTTC	CASSDLAGGREQYF	-	TRBD2	TRBV28	TRBJ2-7
TGTGCCAGCAGTATATCCCCACCTCCGGGACCCCAGCATTTT	CASSISPPPGPQHF	-	-	TRBV27	TRBJ1-5
TGCGCCAGCAGCCAATTCCCACCGCTAGCGGGAAGCACAGATACGCAGTATTTT	CASSQFPPLAGSTDTQYF	once	TRBD2	TRBV4-1	TRBJ2-3
TGTGCCAGCTGCTGGGGGAGCAATCAGCCCCAGCATTTT	CASCWGSNQPQHF	-	-	TRBV28	TRBJ1-5
TGTGCCAGCGGACCCGGAACAGTTAGCAATCAGCCCCAGCATTTT	CASGPGTVSNQPQHF	-	-	TRBV6-5	TRBJ1-5